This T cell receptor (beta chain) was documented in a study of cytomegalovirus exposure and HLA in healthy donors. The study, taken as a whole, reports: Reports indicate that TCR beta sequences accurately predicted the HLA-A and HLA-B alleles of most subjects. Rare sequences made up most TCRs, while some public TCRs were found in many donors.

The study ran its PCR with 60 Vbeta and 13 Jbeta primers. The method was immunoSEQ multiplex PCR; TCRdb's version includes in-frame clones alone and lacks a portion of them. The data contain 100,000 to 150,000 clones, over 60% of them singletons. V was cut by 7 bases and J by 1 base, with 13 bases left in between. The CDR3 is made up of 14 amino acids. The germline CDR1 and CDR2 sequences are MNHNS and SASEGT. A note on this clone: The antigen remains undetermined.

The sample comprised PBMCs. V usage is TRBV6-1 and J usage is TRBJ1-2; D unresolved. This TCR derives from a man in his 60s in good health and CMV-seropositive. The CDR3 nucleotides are TGTGCCAGCACCCTGAACCTCGGTAACTATGGCTACACCTTC. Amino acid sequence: CASTLNLGNYGYTF.